This T cell receptor beta chain came from a study of T cell repertoires in cytomegalovirus infection. The J segment lost 9 bases and the V segment lost 7 bases, leaving 12 bases of the junction unmatched. This CDR3 has 14 residues. In germline, CDR1 is SGHTA, CDR2 FQGNSA. TCRdb passed the reads through MiXCR, listing each CDR3 protein once. The repertoire holds about 490,000 distinct CDR3 sequences, about 25% seen once, with under 15% in the top ten. This clonotype was counted a few times. The TCR originated in a human donor in good health (CMV status not recorded). Some clones in this sample may be carry-over from other donors' samples. The chain uses TRBV7-2 and TRBJ2-1; 7 positions agree with TRBD1. The sample taken for sequencing was PBMCs. CDR3 in DNA: TGTGCCAGCATCAAGGACAGGCCAGGGGGTGAGCAGTTCTTC. It codes for CASIKDRPGGEQFF.